This TCR beta chain was profiled in a study of T cells in Graves' hyperthyroidism and ophthalmopathy. Note on this clonotype: The junction shows a germline mismatch at one end, possibly a read error.

RNA transcripts provided the source from which TCR beta CDR3 regions were amplified. HTBI primers were used for first-round RT-PCR of the TCR CDR3. TCRdb passed the multiplex PCR reads through MiXCR, listing each CDR3 protein once. The sample shows 750,000 to 950,000 distinct CDR3 sequences, 38% of them seen only once. CDR1 and CDR2 (germline): SGHRS, YFSETQ. CDR3 length equals 17 residues. Sequencing was done on a sample of blood. The chain carries TRBV5-1 and TRBJ1-1; D not certain. This receptor was taken from a man between 18 and 35 years old with Graves' hyperthyroidism. CDR3 bases: TGTGCCAGCAGCTCCCCCATGAGCGAGCACATGAACACTGAAGCTTTCTTT. Residues: CASSSPMSEHMNTEAFF.